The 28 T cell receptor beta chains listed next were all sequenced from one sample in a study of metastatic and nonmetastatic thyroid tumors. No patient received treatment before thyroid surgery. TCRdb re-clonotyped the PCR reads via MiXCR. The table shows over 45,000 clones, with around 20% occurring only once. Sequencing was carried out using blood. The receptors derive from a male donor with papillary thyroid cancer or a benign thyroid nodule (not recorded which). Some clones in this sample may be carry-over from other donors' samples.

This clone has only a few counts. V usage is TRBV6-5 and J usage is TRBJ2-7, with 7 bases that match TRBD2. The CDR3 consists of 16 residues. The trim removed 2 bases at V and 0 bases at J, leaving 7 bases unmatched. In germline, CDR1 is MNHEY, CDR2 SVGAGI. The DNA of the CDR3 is TGTGCCAGCAGTTACAACCCACGCGGGAGCTCCTACGAGCAGTACTTC. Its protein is CASSYNPRGSSYEQYF.

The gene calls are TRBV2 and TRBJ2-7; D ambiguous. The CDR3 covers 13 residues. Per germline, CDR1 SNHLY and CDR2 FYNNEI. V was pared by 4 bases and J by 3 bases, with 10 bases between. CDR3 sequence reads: CASSVEVLYEQYF. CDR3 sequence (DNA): TGTGCCAGCAGTGTCGAGGTGCTCTACGAGCAGTACTTC.

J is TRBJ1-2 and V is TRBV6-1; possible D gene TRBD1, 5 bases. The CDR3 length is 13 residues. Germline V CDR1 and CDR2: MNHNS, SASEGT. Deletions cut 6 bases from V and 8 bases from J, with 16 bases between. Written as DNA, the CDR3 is TGTGCCAGCAGCGCTACAGGTTTGGGCGGCTACACCTTC. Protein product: CASSATGLGGYTF.

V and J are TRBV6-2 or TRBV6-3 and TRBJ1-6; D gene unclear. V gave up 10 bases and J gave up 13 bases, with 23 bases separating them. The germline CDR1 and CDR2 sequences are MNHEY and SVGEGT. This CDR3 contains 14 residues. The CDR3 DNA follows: TGTGCCATCACCCTCGACATGCCCTTCGCCCCCCTCCACTTT. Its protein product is CAITLDMPFAPLHF.

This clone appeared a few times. Here the CDR3 reads CASSQRGGLTDTQYF. The CDR3, as DNA: TGTGCCAGCAGTCAGCGGGGGGGCCTCACAGATACGCAGTATTTT. The chain couples TRBV27 to TRBJ2-3; 10 bases fit TRBD2. The CDR3 spans 15 residues. CDR1 MNHEY and CDR2 SMNVEV come from the germline V gene (reference sequence). J gave up 2 bases and V 5 bases, and 4 bases lay outside the gene matches.

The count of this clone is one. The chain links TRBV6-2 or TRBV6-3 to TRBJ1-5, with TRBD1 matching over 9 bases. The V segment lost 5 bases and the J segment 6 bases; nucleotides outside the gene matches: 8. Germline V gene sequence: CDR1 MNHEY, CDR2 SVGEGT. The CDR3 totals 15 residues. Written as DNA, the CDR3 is TGTGCCAGCAGTAAAACGACAGGGGGGGGTCAGCCCCAGCATTTT. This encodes CASSKTTGGGQPQHF.

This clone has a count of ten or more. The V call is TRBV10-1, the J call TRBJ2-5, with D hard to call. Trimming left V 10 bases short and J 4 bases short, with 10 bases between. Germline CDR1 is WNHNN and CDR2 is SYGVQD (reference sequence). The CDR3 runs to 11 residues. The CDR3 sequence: CATADGETQYF. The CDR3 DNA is TGCGCCACGGCGGATGGAGAGACCCAGTACTTC.

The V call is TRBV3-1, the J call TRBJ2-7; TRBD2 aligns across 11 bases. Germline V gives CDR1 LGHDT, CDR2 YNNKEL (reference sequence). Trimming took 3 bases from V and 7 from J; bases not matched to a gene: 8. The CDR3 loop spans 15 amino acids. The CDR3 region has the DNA TGTGCCAGCAGCCATGCCGGGACTAGCGGCCGAGAGCAGTACTTC. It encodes CASSHAGTSGREQYF.

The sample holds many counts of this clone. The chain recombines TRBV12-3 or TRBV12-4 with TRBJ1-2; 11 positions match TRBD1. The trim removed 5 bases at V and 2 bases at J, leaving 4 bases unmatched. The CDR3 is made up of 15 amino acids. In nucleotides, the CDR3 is TGTGCCAGCAGTATCTGGACAGGGGGCAACTATGGCTACACCTTC. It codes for CASSIWTGGNYGYTF.

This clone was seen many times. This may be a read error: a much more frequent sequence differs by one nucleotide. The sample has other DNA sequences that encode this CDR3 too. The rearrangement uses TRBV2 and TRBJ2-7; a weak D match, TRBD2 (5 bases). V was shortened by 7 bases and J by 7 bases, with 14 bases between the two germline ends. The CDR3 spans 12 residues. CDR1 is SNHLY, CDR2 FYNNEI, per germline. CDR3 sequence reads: CASNEGFDEQYF. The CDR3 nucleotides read TGTGCCAGCAACGAGGGATTCGATGAGCAGTACTTC.

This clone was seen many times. The CDR3 DNA follows: TGCGCCAGCAGCTTGGATGGTGGGATGCTGAACACTGAAGCTTTCTTT. It specifies CASSLDGGMLNTEAFF. The chain combines TRBV5-1 with TRBJ1-1; D is unclear. The CDR3 has 16 amino acids. Per the germline V gene, CDR1 is SGHRS and CDR2 is YFSETQ. Between the trimmed V and J ends, which lost 0 bases and 0 bases, there was a span of 12 bases.

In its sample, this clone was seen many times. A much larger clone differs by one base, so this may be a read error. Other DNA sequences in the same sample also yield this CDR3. The CDR3, as DNA: TGCGCCTGGCTGGGACCGCCGACCTACGAGCAGTACTTC. Residues: CAWLGPPTYEQYF. The V and J genes are TRBV30 and TRBJ2-7; D could derive from TRBD1 or TRBD2 (5 bases each). In germline, CDR1 is GTSNPN, CDR2 SVGIG (reference sequence). The length of the CDR3 is 13 residues.

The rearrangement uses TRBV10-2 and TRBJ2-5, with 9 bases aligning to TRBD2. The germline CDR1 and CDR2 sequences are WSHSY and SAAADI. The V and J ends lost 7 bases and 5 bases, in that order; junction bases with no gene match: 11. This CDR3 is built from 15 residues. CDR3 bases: TGCGCCAGCACATGGGTAGCGGGAGATGATGAGACCCAGTACTTC. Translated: CASTWVAGDDETQYF.

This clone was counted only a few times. CDR3 loop: CAGTMGGRGYTF. The CDR3 DNA is TGTGCCGGCACAATGGGGGGCCGAGGCTACACCTTC. The V call is TRBV6-2 or TRBV6-3, the J call TRBJ1-2; tentatively, D is TRBD1 (6 bases). V lost 11 bases to trimming and J lost 8 bases, with 18 bases between them. This CDR3 contains 12 residues. Germline values: CDR1 MNHEY, CDR2 SVGEGT.

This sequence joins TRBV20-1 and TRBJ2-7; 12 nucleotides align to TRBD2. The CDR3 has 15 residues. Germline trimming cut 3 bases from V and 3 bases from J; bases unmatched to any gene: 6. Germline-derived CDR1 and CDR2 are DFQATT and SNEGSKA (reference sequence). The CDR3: CSARSSGRDYYEQYF. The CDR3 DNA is TGCAGTGCTAGGTCTAGCGGGAGGGATTACTACGAGCAGTACTTC.

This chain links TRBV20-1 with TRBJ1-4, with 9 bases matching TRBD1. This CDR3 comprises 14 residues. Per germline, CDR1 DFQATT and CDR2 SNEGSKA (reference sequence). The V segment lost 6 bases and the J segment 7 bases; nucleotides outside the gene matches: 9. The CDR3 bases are TGCAGTGCGAGGGACAGGGTAGTGGGTGAAAAACTGTTTTTT. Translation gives CSARDRVVGEKLFF.

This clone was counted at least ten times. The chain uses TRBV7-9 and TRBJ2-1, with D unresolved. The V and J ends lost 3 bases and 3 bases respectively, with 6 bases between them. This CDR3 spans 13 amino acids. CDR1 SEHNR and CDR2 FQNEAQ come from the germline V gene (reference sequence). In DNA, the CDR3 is TGTGCCAGCAGCTTGCCCAGCTACAATGAGCAGTTCTTC. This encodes CASSLPSYNEQFF.

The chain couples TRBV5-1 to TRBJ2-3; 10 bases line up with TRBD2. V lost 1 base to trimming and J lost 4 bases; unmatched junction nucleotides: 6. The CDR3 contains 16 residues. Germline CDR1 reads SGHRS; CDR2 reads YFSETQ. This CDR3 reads CASSLSPSGGADTQYF. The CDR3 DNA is TGCGCCAGCAGCTTGTCTCCTAGCGGGGGCGCAGATACGCAGTATTTT.

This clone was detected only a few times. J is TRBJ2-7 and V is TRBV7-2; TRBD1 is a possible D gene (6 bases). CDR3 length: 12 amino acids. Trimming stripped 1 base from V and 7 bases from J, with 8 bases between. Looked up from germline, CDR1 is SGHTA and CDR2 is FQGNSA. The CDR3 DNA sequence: TGTGCCAGCAGCTTAGACAGGGATGAGCAGTACTTC. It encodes CASSLDRDEQYF.

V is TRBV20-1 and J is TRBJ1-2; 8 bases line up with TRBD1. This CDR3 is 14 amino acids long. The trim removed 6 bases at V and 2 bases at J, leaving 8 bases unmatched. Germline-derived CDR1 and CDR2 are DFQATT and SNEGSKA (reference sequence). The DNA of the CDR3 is TGCAGTGCAGTCCCGACAGGGGAAAACTATGGCTACACCTTC. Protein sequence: CSAVPTGENYGYTF.

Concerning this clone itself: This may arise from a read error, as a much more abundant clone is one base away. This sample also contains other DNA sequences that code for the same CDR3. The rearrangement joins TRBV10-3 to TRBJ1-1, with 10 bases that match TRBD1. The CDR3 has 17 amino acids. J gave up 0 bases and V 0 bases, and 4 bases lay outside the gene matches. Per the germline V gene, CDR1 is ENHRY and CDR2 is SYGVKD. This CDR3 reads CAISESVGTGVNTEAFF. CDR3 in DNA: TGTGCCATCAGTGAGTCCGTCGGGACAGGGGTGAACACTGAAGCTTTCTTT.

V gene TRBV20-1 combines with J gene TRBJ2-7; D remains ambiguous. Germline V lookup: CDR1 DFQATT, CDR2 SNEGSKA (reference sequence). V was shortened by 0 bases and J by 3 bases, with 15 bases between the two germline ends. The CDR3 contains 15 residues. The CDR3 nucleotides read TGCAGTGCTAGAGATACGTTTGCTACTGGCTACGAGCAGTACTTC. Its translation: CSARDTFATGYEQYF.

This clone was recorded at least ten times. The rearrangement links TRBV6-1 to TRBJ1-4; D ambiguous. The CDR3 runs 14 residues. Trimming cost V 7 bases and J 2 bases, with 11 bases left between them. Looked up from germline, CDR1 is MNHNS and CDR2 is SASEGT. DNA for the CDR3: TGTGCCAGCACCAAGACTGTGACTAATGAAAAACTGTTTTTT. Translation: CASTKTVTNEKLFF.

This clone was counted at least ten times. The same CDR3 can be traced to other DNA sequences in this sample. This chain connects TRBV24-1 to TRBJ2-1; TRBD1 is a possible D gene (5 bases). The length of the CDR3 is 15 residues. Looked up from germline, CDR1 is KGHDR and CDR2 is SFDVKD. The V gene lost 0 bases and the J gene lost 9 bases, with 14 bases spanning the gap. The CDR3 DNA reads TGTGCCACCAGTGATTTGTTTCAGGATAGGGGTGAGCAGTTCTTC. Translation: CATSDLFQDRGEQFF.

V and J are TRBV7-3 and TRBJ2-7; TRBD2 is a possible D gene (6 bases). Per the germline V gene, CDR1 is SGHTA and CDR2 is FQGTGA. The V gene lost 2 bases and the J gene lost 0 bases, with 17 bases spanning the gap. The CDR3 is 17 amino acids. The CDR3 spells CASSLEGVGGSSYEQYF. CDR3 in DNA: TGTGCCAGCAGCTTAGAGGGAGTCGGAGGGAGCTCCTACGAGCAGTACTTC.

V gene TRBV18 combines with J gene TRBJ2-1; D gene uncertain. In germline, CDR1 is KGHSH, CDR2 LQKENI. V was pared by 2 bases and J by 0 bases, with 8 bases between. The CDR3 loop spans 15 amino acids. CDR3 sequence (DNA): TGTGCCAGCTCACCAAGTCCGAGCTCCTACAATGAGCAGTTCTTC. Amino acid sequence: CASSPSPSSYNEQFF.

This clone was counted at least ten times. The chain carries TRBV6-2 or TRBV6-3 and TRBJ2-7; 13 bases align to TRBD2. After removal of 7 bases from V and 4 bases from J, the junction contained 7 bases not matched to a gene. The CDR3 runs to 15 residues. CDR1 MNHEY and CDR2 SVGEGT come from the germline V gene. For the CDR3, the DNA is TGTGCCAGCAACCTAGGGACTAGCGGGACTTACGAGCAGTACTTC. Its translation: CASNLGTSGTYEQYF.

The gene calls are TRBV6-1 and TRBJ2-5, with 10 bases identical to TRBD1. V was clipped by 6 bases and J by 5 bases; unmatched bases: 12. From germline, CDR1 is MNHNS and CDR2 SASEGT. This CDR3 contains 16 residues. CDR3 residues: CASSKTPGQGWETQYF. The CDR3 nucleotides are TGTGCCAGCAGCAAAACCCCGGGACAGGGGTGGGAGACCCAGTACTTC.